The sequence of this T cell receptor (beta chain) was determined in a study of cytomegalovirus exposure and HLA in healthy donors. PCR primers comprised 60 Vbeta and 13 Jbeta primers. Repertoires were generated with immunoSEQ multiplex PCR, while TCRdb's copy carries only in-frame clones and drops some. Of approximately 210,000 clones detected, about four fifths appear once; the ten largest clones hold approximately 10%. Germline V gene lookup returns CDR1 MDHEN and CDR2 SYDVKM. V dropped 6 bases and J dropped 5 bases, with 17 bases sitting between them. The CDR3 covers 14 residues. As regards this clone: The antigen remains undetermined.

Study-level points and caveats: It was reportedly the case that the classifier diagnosed cytomegalovirus status with high specificity and sensitivity.

The chain recombines TRBV28 with TRBJ2-7; perhaps TRBD1 as D (6 bases). This receptor was obtained from a woman between 45 and 65 years old in good health and CMV-seropositive. Material for sequencing was PBMCs. Here the CDR3 reads CASSKGGSNDEQYF. The CDR3 DNA reads as TGTGCCAGCAGCAAAGGGGGATCTAATGACGAGCAGTACTTC. The full variable domain, completed using reference TRBV28 and TRBJ2-7, is DVKVTQSSRYLVKRTGEKVFLECVQDMDHENMFWYRQDPGLGLRLIYFSYDVKMKEKGDIPEGYSVSREKKERFSLILESASTNQTSMYLCASSKGGSNDEQYFGPGTRLTVT.